The present T cell receptor (beta chain) was sequenced within a study of blood T cell repertoires in COVID-19 (dated by TCRdb to the early 2020s). About the investigation overall: The collaborator samples originated in the United States, Italy and Spain and spanned the acute and convalescent phases of COVID-19. The material from the prospective study consisted of cDNA or gDNA derived from T cells, B-cell-depleted T cells, or PBMCs. Subjects who had been exposed to COVID-19, were actively infected with it, or had recovered from it provided the deeply sampled blood TCRbeta repertoires that made up the dataset. The repertoires were made available in a free public database intended to serve as a resource for research on the immune response to SARS-CoV-2. Samples were obtained from the ongoing ImmuneRACE study (first 160 participants) and from over 1,000 subjects provided by 6 global collaborators. A de-identified subject ID, COVID-19 status, age in years and sex were almost always included in the sample metadata. Where HLA class I and class II types were available, the types were taken from metadata supplied by the sample provider, not from assay-based typing.

The trim is 5 bases for V and 0 bases for J, with a gap of 10 bases between the germline ends. CDR1 LNHDA and CDR2 SQIVND are derived from the germline V gene (reference sequence). The CDR3 holds 14 amino acids from the cysteine to the phenylalanine. The retained sequence is limited to the CDR3, 42 bases, with the frame set at the first base. On the study overall, not on this receptor specifically: How much clinical and demographic metadata was included differed by source and by participant, and the metadata was provided uncurated.

Notes on this clone: It has no known antigen specificity. No much larger clonotype is one base removed from it; base qualities were not supplied. Additional DNA sequences in this sample encode the identical CDR3.

Participants in the prospective study were enrolled through a virtual design, were aged about 18 to 100 years, and lived in approximately 25 United States geographic areas. In the prospective study, participants were assigned to cohorts based on the clinical history participants reported in a screening survey and a study questionnaire. Each participant in the prospective study had whole blood, serum and a nasopharyngeal or oropharyngeal swab collected by mobile phlebotomists. Prospective study participants could optionally give additional blood draws and questionnaires over an approximately 2-month period. Before DNA extraction, blood samples from the prospective study were shipped at room temperature or frozen. TCRbeta CDR3 regions were amplified from genomic DNA using the immunoSEQ Assay, a bias-controlled multiplex PCR. The authors' pipeline ran thus. Within the assay, amplification of reference gene primers was used to estimate how many nucleated cells each sample contained. Sequence reads were collapsed and filtered to measure the absolute abundance of every unique TCRbeta CDR3 rearrangement. For each sample, productive Simpson clonality was calculated as the square root of Simpson's diversity index across productive rearrangements. TCRdb took this table from immuneACCESS and kept in-frame rearrangements with V and J called. Such tables lack part of the clones; where checked against another copy, unresolved V genes explain under half of the gap, and the rest is unexplained. That table supplies the V and J calls and clone size; D and trimming were determined from the DNA. The sample table records about 400,000 clones; around 87% of these occur just once. Approximately 1% of the sample is in the top ten clones.

The sequence came from a woman in her thirties with acute COVID-19. The V and J segments used are TRBV19 and TRBJ1-1, with TRBD1 as a weak D call on 6 bases. The sequenced sample consisted of PBMCs or T cells enriched from blood (not recorded which). The DNA reads as follows: TGTGCCAGTAGTCGAGACAGGATGAACACTGAAGCTTTCTTT. This encodes CASSRDRMNTEAFF.